This entry describes one TCR beta chain. What it binds is not known. The PCR made use of 60 Vbeta and 13 Jbeta primers. Measured with immunoSEQ multiplex PCR; TCRdb has only the in-frame clones, and not every one. The sample yields about 120,000 clones, about 80% seen once. The records omit this donor's CMV serostatus. V shed 0 bases, J shed 4 bases, and the junction held 4 bases outside the gene matches. Germline CDR1 and CDR2: SGHRS and YFSETQ. This CDR3 spans 15 amino acids. The data derive from a study of cytomegalovirus exposure and HLA in healthy donors. General study points: TCR sequences were mostly rare, though some public TCRs occurred in many donors. Testing in vitro showed a few CMV-associated chains specific for CMV antigens.

Source material: PBMCs. The rearrangement uses TRBV5-1 and TRBJ2-3; 8 nucleotides line up with TRBD2. The clonotype was recovered from a human donor in good health. The CDR3, as DNA: TGCGCCAGCAGCTTGGGCGGGGGGAAGTCAGATACGCAGTATTTT. Encoded protein: CASSLGGGKSDTQYF.